What follows are 3 T cell receptor beta chains derived from one specimen sequenced in a study of T cell repertoires in ileal Crohn's disease. The method was immunoSEQ multiplex PCR; TCRdb's version includes in-frame clones alone and lacks a portion of them. The data contain about 5,500 clones, 75% to 90% of them singletons. Sequencing was carried out using ileal tissue. The receptors originated from an adult with Crohn's disease.

The chain links TRBV2 to TRBJ2-2, with a weak D call TRBD2 (6 bases). The CDR3 covers 16 residues. The germline CDR1 and CDR2 sequences are SNHLY and FYNNEI. Trimming took 6 bases from V and 2 from J, leaving 16 bases between them. CDR3 sequence reads: CASRPPGLTNTGELFF. Here the CDR3 DNA reads TGTGCCAGCAGACCTCCGGGACTCACAAACACCGGGGAGCTGTTTTTT.

V and J are TRBV7-8 and TRBJ1-2; the D gene is possibly TRBD1 (6 bases). This CDR3 has 16 amino acids. Deletions cut 5 bases from V and 4 bases from J, with 20 bases between. CDR1 and CDR2 from the germline V gene are SGHVS and FQNEAQ. The CDR3 reads CASSRQRSTGTYGYTF. As DNA, the CDR3 is TGTGCCAGCAGCCGACAACGCTCGACAGGAACCTATGGCTACACCTTC. The full variable domain, in which reference TRBV7-8 and TRBJ1-2 provide the parts outside the CDR3, is GAGVSQSPRYKVAKRGQDVALRCDPISGHVSLFWYQQALGQGPEFLTYFQNEAQLDKSGLPSDRFFAERPEGSVSTLKIQRTQQEDSAVYLCASSRQRSTGTYGYTFGSGTRLTVV.

The table lists this clone with a few counts. This sequence joins TRBV10-3 and TRBJ2-1, with 7 bases that match TRBD2. V shed 6 bases and J 9 bases; nucleotides not matched to a gene: 8. The CDR3 consists of 13 residues. Germline CDR1 and CDR2: ENHRY and SYGVKD. The CDR3 loop reads CAISPGGGGEQFF. The DNA of the CDR3 is TGTGCCATCAGCCCGGGAGGAGGTGGTGAGCAGTTCTTC.